This section outlines one T cell receptor beta chain sequence together with its context. Its antigen is unidentified. This sample is drawn from a study of OX40 agonist ivuxolimab in advanced cancers. Findings of the study overall: Individuals who were partial responders at 0.1-3.0 mg/kg had clonal expansion that ranked among the lowest. Compared with CD4+, CD8+ T cells on average had more expanded clones.

The CDR3 is 15 amino acids. The germline V gene encodes CDR1 SGHTA and CDR2 FQGTGA. V shed 2 bases and J 1 base; nucleotides not matched to a gene: 2. The repertoire was sequenced with immunoSEQ multiplex PCR; TCRdb's copy has only in-frame clones and lacks some. The sample records some 100,000 clones, more than 75% being singletons. V gene TRBV7-3 combines with J gene TRBJ2-3; 8 bases fit TRBD2. The TCR comes from an adult with an advanced solid tumor such as melanoma, head and neck, liver or kidney cancer. This sample comprised CD4+ or CD8+ T cells sorted from blood, obtained in a trial of the OX40 agonist ivuxolimab. The CDR3 DNA follows: TGTGCCAGCAGCTTACAAGCGGGAGGCACAGATACGCAGTATTTT. Protein product: CASSLQAGGTDTQYF.